The clone carrying this T cell receptor beta chain has ten or more counts. TCRdb reprocessed the 5' RACE reads with MiXCR, giving one entry per CDR3 protein. The top ten clones hold almost 8% of a sample with 25,000 to 35,000 distinct CDR3 sequences, more than 10% of them seen once. This sample was included in a study of neurological immune-mediated disorders. Sequenced material: PBMCs. The TCR originated in a man aged 60 to 75 in good health.

The CDR3 sequence is CASSLVAGQGVEQFF. DNA for the CDR3: TGTGCCAGCAGCTTAGTAGCCGGTCAGGGTGTTGAGCAGTTCTTC. The chain joins TRBV7-9 to TRBJ2-1; perhaps TRBD1 as D (5 bases). CDR1 is SEHNR and CDR2 is FQNEAQ in the germline V gene (reference sequence). The CDR3 has 15 amino acids. Deletions cut 1 base from V and 9 bases from J, with 16 bases between.